This T cell receptor (beta chain) is from a study of T cell clones after liver transplantation. Notes on this clone: Its antigen is currently unknown.

Assay used: immunoSEQ multiplex PCR; TCRdb lists only in-frame clones, some missing. The table has about 51,000 clones, roughly nine tenths seen once. Study results and limitations: A larger donor-reactive than third-party decline suggested partial antigen-specific deletion. Small, mixed patient groups and varying post-transplant times limit these conclusions.

The V gene lost 4 bases and the J gene lost 1 base, with 17 bases spanning the gap. Per the germline V gene, CDR1 is MDHEN and CDR2 is SYDVKM. CDR3 length equals 16 residues. The receptor's source is a human patient who received a liver transplant. Part of the T cell pool may stem from the graft donor. The genes are TRBV28 and TRBJ2-7; TRBD2 is a possible D gene (6 bases). Sequenced here: CD8+ T cells from blood, sampled 12 months after liver transplant. CDR3 loop: CASSSPRALASYEQYF. The CDR3 DNA follows: TGTGCCAGCAGTTCCCCCAGGGCCCTAGCGTCCTACGAGCAGTACTTC.